The 31 T cell receptor beta chains presented below share a single source sample, sequenced in a study of cytomegalovirus exposure and HLA in healthy donors. Profiled with immunoSEQ multiplex PCR; TCRdb holds only in-frame clones, not every one. The profile shows some 100,000 clones, 88% of them singletons. Sequencing used PBMCs. The source is a woman aged 18-29 years in good health and CMV-seronegative.

The chain joins TRBV2 to TRBJ1-2; 7 nucleotides align to TRBD1. The V segment lost 2 bases and the J segment 4 bases; nucleotides outside the gene matches: 7. CDR1 and CDR2 (germline): SNHLY, FYNNEI. This CDR3 contains 15 residues. The CDR3 DNA reads TGTGCCAGCAGTGAATTCAAGGGACAGAGCTATGGCTACACCTTC. It yields the protein CASSEFKGQSYGYTF.

There are a few counts of this clone. The chain recombines TRBV29-1 with TRBJ2-3; weak D call: TRBD1 (5 bases). V lost 4 bases and J lost 5, with 19 bases in between. Germline assignment: CDR1 SQVTM and CDR2 ANQGSEA. The CDR3 spans 15 residues. DNA of the CDR3: TGCAGCGTTGGGTGGGGCTTAACCGGCAAAGATACGCAGTATTTT. Protein sequence: CSVGWGLTGKDTQYF.

The V call is TRBV30, the J call TRBJ1-2, with TRBD1 identical over 10 bases. The CDR3 has 16 amino acids. Germline assignment: CDR1 GTSNPN and CDR2 SVGIG (reference sequence). V was clipped by 3 bases and J by 2 bases; unmatched bases: 9. CDR3 loop: CAWRVGQGLRNYGYTF. DNA for the CDR3: TGTGCCTGGAGGGTGGGACAGGGGTTAAGGAACTATGGCTACACCTTC.

The count of this clone is one. The chain employs TRBV29-1 and TRBJ2-3, with a tentative D call TRBD2 (6 bases). Trimming cost V 6 bases and J 6 bases, with 16 bases left between them. In germline, CDR1 is SQVTM, CDR2 ANQGSEA. The CDR3 loop spans 13 amino acids. The CDR3 bases are TGCAGCGTGTCGGCTCGTGCGGGGGATACGCAGTATTTT. It specifies CSVSARAGDTQYF.

The chain employs TRBV28 and TRBJ1-2, with D possibly matching TRBD1 (5 bases). The CDR3 contains 11 residues. Germline V gene data show CDR1 as MDHEN and CDR2 as SYDVKM. Trimming took 7 bases from V and 4 from J, leaving 7 bases between them. In DNA, the CDR3 is TGTGCCAGCACTGACAGCTATGGCTACACCTTC. Its translation: CASTDSYGYTF.

This clone was picked up one time. The rearrangement links TRBV5-4 to TRBJ2-7; the D gene is possibly TRBD2 (5 bases). Germline assignment: CDR1 SGHNT and CDR2 YYREEE (reference sequence). V was cut by 4 bases and J by 2 bases, with 16 bases left in between. There are 15 residues in the CDR3. This chain's CDR3 is CASSPAGLLPYEQYF. The CDR3 nucleotides read TGTGCCAGCAGCCCAGCCGGACTCCTCCCCTACGAGCAGTACTTC.

The chain joins TRBV29-1 to TRBJ1-2, with 7 bases matching TRBD1. CDR3 length equals 16 residues. After removal of 1 base from V and 4 bases from J, the junction contained 12 bases not matched to a gene. Germline loops: CDR1 SQVTM, CDR2 ANQGSEA. CDR3 sequence (DNA): TGCAGCGTTGAAGTCGCACAGGGGAGCGGCGGCTATGGCTACACCTTC. Protein product: CSVEVAQGSGGYGYTF.

This clone appeared once. V usage is TRBV19 and J usage is TRBJ1-1; tentative D call: TRBD1 (6 bases). Germline CDR1 is LNHDA and CDR2 is SQIVND (reference sequence). Deletions cut 9 bases from V and 0 bases from J, with 11 bases between. The CDR3 spans 13 residues. The CDR3 spells CASGTPMNTEAFF. The CDR3 DNA reads TGTGCCAGCGGGACACCCATGAACACTGAAGCTTTCTTT. The complete variable domain, with remaining parts taken from reference TRBV19 and TRBJ1-1, reads DGGITQSPKYLFRKEGQNVTLSCEQNLNHDAMYWYRQDPGQGLRLIYYSQIVNDFQKGDIAEGYSVSREKKESFPLTVTSAQKNPTAFYLCASGTPMNTEAFFGQGTRLTVV.

V and J are TRBV7-9 and TRBJ1-3, with D perhaps matching TRBD1 (6 bases). The CDR3 totals 17 residues. V was shortened by 1 base and J by 4 bases, with 17 bases between the two germline ends. Germline CDR1 is SEHNR and CDR2 is FQNEAQ (reference sequence). This CDR3 is CASSLVRPLTGGNTIYF. The CDR3 DNA reads as TGTGCCAGCAGCTTAGTACGCCCACTGACAGGAGGAAACACCATATATTTT.

This chain connects TRBV5-1 to TRBJ2-1, with TRBD2 matching 12 bases. Germline CDR1 reads SGHRS; CDR2 reads YFSETQ. Losses at the gene ends were 4 bases for V and 6 bases for J; bases not matched to a gene: 5. The CDR3 length is 15 residues. The CDR3 region has the DNA TGCGCCAGCAGCGTACCGGGACTAGCGGGCAATGAGCAGTTCTTC. Translating gives CASSVPGLAGNEQFF.

The table lists this clone with a few counts. The chain combines TRBV9 with TRBJ1-2; TRBD1 is a possible D gene (5 bases). The CDR3 sequence is 14 residues long. Germline V gene sequence: CDR1 SGDLS, CDR2 YYNGEE. V was pared by 3 bases and J by 8 bases, with 17 bases between. In nucleotides, the CDR3 is TGTGCCAGCAGCGCCGGTGGGGCAACGCGGGGCTACACCTTC. Translated, it gives CASSAGGATRGYTF.

This chain connects TRBV7-2 to TRBJ2-1; 9 positions agree with TRBD2. Looked up from germline, CDR1 is SGHTA and CDR2 is FQGNSA. The CDR3 consists of 16 residues. Unmatched junction bases numbered 8, after V lost 5 bases and J lost 3 bases. This chain's CDR3 is CASSLVAGAGYNEQFF. DNA for the CDR3: TGTGCCAGCAGCCTGGTAGCGGGAGCGGGCTACAATGAGCAGTTCTTC.

The rearrangement links TRBV19 to TRBJ1-5; 7 positions agree with TRBD1. CDR3 length equals 16 residues. CDR1 and CDR2 (germline): LNHDA, SQIVND (reference sequence). V trimming: 7 bases; J trimming: 5 bases; junction bases outside the gene matches: 14. The CDR3 DNA reads as TGTGCCAGTATAGGCATCACGACAGGGAAGGATCAGCCCCAGCATTTT. Encoded protein: CASIGITTGKDQPQHF.

The V and J genes are TRBV11-3 and TRBJ1-1, with no clear D. The germline V and J ends were trimmed by 8 bases and 1 base, with 11 bases remaining between them. Germline CDR1 SGHNT, CDR2 YENEEA. CDR3 length: 13 residues. CDR3 loop: CASARGGNTEAFF. The CDR3 nucleotides read TGTGCCAGCGCGCGGGGAGGGAACACTGAAGCTTTCTTT.

V is TRBV5-1 and J is TRBJ2-7; 8 bases agree with TRBD1. CDR3 length: 15 amino acids. The germline V gene has CDR1 SGHRS and CDR2 YFSETQ. Unmatched junction bases numbered 7, after V lost 2 bases and J lost 3 bases. The CDR3 spells CASSFATGDIYEQYF. The CDR3 DNA sequence: TGCGCCAGCAGCTTTGCGACAGGGGATATCTACGAGCAGTACTTC.

The J gene is TRBJ1-2, the V gene TRBV27, with D possibly matching TRBD1 (5 bases). This CDR3 is built from 13 residues. Germline V gives CDR1 MNHEY, CDR2 SMNVEV (reference sequence). Between the trimmed V and J ends, which lost 2 bases and 6 bases, there was a span of 10 bases. The CDR3 DNA sequence: TGTGCCAGCAGTTTAATAGGGGTGGATGGCTACACCTTC. It codes for CASSLIGVDGYTF.

The rearrangement joins TRBV9 to TRBJ2-1; no clear D. CDR1 SGDLS and CDR2 YYNGEE come from the germline V gene. V lost 0 bases, J lost 6 bases, and 13 bases lay in between. This CDR3 region has 15 residues. CDR3: CASSVVAHLGNEQFF. CDR3 nucleotide sequence: TGTGCCAGCAGCGTAGTAGCCCACCTAGGCAATGAGCAGTTCTTC. Based on the CDR3 plus reference TRBV9 and TRBJ2-1, the full variable domain is DSGVTQTPKHLITATGQRVTLRCSPRSGDLSVYWYQQSLDQGLQFLIQYYNGEERAKGNILERFSAQQFPDLHSELNLSSLELGDSALYFCASSVVAHLGNEQFFGPGTRLTVL.

The chain carries TRBV28 and TRBJ2-7, with 8 bases aligning to TRBD2. The ends lost 6 bases at V and 4 bases at J; junction bases unmatched: 8. The germline gives CDR1 MDHEN, CDR2 SYDVKM. The CDR3 contains 14 residues. This chain's CDR3 is CASSRRAGGYEQYF. In DNA, the CDR3 is TGTGCCAGCAGCCGGAGGGCGGGAGGATACGAGCAGTACTTC.

The CDR3 here is CASSAEISNQPQHF. CDR3 nucleotide sequence: TGTGCCAGCAGTGCGGAGATTAGCAATCAGCCCCAGCATTTT. The chain combines TRBV6-4 with TRBJ1-5; D not resolved. Trimming left V 4 bases short and J 0 bases short, with 7 bases between. The germline V gene encodes CDR1 MRHNA and CDR2 SNTAGT. The CDR3 covers 14 residues.

The genes are TRBV28 and TRBJ1-5, with D possibly TRBD1 on 5 matching bases. Germline V gene lookup returns CDR1 MDHEN and CDR2 SYDVKM. V was clipped by 7 bases and J by 2 bases, with 12 bases between them. This CDR3 spans 14 amino acids. The CDR3 spells CASKNTGGNQPQHF. CDR3 nucleotides: TGTGCCAGCAAAAACACAGGAGGCAATCAGCCCCAGCATTTT.

This clone was seen a handful of times. The chain recombines TRBV2 with TRBJ1-5, with TRBD1 matching 7 bases. The CDR3 is made up of 12 amino acids. V lost 8 bases and J lost 2; bases outside the gene matches: 0. The germline CDR1 and CDR2 sequences are SNHLY and FYNNEI. This CDR3 is CASDRGNQPQHF. The CDR3 DNA reads as TGTGCCAGCGACAGGGGCAATCAGCCCCAGCATTTT.

V gene TRBV7-7 combines with J gene TRBJ2-5, with D uncertain. V was shortened by 1 base and J by 2 bases, with 11 bases between the two germline ends. This CDR3 contains 15 residues. Germline CDR1 is SSHAT and CDR2 is FNYEAQ (reference sequence). CDR3 sequence reads: CASSLVGAAQETQYF. CDR3 sequence (DNA): TGTGCCAGCAGCTTAGTGGGCGCAGCACAAGAGACCCAGTACTTC.

The rearrangement joins TRBV30 to TRBJ2-7, with TRBD2 as a possible D gene (5 bases). Germline V lookup: CDR1 GTSNPN, CDR2 SVGIG (reference sequence). Trimming removed 5 bases from V and 3 bases from J, with 17 bases in between. The CDR3 loop spans 14 amino acids. DNA of the CDR3: TGTGCCTGGGTTCGGCTAGCCGGGGTCTACGAGCAGTACTTC. Encoded protein: CAWVRLAGVYEQYF.

The chain combines TRBV30 with TRBJ2-5, with D possibly being TRBD2 (5 bases). The V and J ends lost 4 bases and 4 bases respectively, with 10 bases between them. CDR3 size: 12 residues. CDR1 GTSNPN and CDR2 SVGIG come from the germline V gene (reference sequence). CDR3 region: CAWKDFRETQYF. The CDR3 DNA is TGTGCCTGGAAGGACTTCCGAGAGACCCAGTACTTC.

There are a few counts of this clone. The chain uses TRBV19 and TRBJ2-7; TRBD1 matches 10 bases. The CDR3 covers 14 residues. V shed 10 bases, J shed 1 base, and the junction held 7 bases outside the gene matches. Germline V gene data show CDR1 as LNHDA and CDR2 as SQIVND (reference sequence). The CDR3 DNA is TGTGCCATCCCCCGACAGGGGGCTTCCTACGAGCAGTACTTC. Protein sequence: CAIPRQGASYEQYF.

The rearrangement links TRBV27 to TRBJ2-7, with D uncertain. The V gene's germline CDR1 is MNHEY and CDR2 SMNVEV (reference sequence). The V gene lost 6 bases and the J gene lost 3 bases, with 12 bases spanning the gap. CDR3 length: 13 residues. In DNA, the CDR3 is TGTGCCAGCAGATCGGCCGGCGGCTACGAGCAGTACTTC. Its translation: CASRSAGGYEQYF.

The sample holds one count of this clone. The chain couples TRBV7-2 to TRBJ2-7; 9 bases line up with TRBD2. The length of the CDR3 is 15 residues. The J segment lost 3 bases and the V segment lost 0 bases, leaving 3 bases of the junction unmatched. CDR1 SGHTA and CDR2 FQGNSA come from the germline V gene. The CDR3 nucleotides are TGTGCCAGCAGCTTAGCCTCGACTAGCGGCTACGAGCAGTACTTC. Encoded protein: CASSLASTSGYEQYF. The full variable domain, completed using reference TRBV7-2 and TRBJ2-7, is GAGVSQSPSNKVTEKGKDVELRCDPISGHTALYWYRQSLGQGLEFLIYFQGNSAPDKSGLPSDRFSAERTGGSVSTLTIQRTQQEDSAVYLCASSLASTSGYEQYFGPGTRLTVT.

The DNA for the CDR3 is TGTGCCAGCAGTTCATCAACCATCGGGACTCCGATAACCTACGAGCAGTACTTC. The encoded protein is CASSSSTIGTPITYEQYF. The chain links TRBV28 to TRBJ2-7, with a possible D match to TRBD2 (6 bases). Germline V lookup: CDR1 MDHEN, CDR2 SYDVKM. Between the trimmed V and J ends, which lost 4 bases and 2 bases, there was a span of 24 bases. The CDR3 contains 18 residues.

This chain links TRBV9 with TRBJ1-3, with D possibly TRBD1 on 5 matching bases. V gave up 0 bases and J gave up 0 bases, with 13 bases separating them. The CDR3 is made up of 17 amino acids. Germline assignment: CDR1 SGDLS and CDR2 YYNGEE. CDR3 bases: TGTGCCAGCAGCGTAGATCAGGGTCCTGGCTCTGGAAACACCATATATTTT. It is translated as CASSVDQGPGSGNTIYF.

The chain employs TRBV7-2 and TRBJ2-7; 7 positions match TRBD2. The germline V gene encodes CDR1 SGHTA and CDR2 FQGNSA. The CDR3 consists of 14 residues. Trimming cost V 1 base and J 7 bases; bases outside gene matches: 7. DNA of the CDR3: TGTGCCAGCAGCTTAGTGGCGGGGGAGGGGGAGCAGTACTTC. Its translation is CASSLVAGEGEQYF.

The DNA of the CDR3 is TGTGCCAGCAGCTTAGATAACAATCAGCCCCAGCATTTT. This sequence encodes CASSLDNNQPQHF. V and J are TRBV7-2 and TRBJ1-5; unclear D gene. The V and J ends lost 1 base and 3 bases respectively, with 4 bases between them. Per the germline V gene, CDR1 is SGHTA and CDR2 is FQGNSA. The CDR3 has 13 amino acids.